This passage covers 17 T cell receptor beta chains from one sample sequenced in a study of tumour-infiltrating T cells in Burkitt lymphoma. Sequencing used immunoSEQ multiplex PCR; TCRdb keeps in-frame clones, though not all of them. The profile shows around 45,000 clones, around 31% of them singletons. Sequences were obtained from tumor tissue. Receptors originate from a human donor with Burkitt lymphoma.

The chain links TRBV18 to TRBJ2-5; 8 bases match TRBD1. Germline loops: CDR1 KGHSH, CDR2 LQKENI. The CDR3 covers 15 residues. J lost 4 bases, V lost 1 base, and 5 bases had no gene match. The CDR3 loop is CASSPQGTGGETQYF. CDR3 nucleotides: TGTGCCAGCTCACCACAGGGGACAGGTGGAGAGACCCAGTACTTC.

V usage is TRBV14 and J usage is TRBJ1-1; D may be TRBD1 (5 bases). CDR3 size: 14 residues. The germline V gene has CDR1 SGHDN and CDR2 FVKESK. Trimming stripped 4 bases from V and 4 bases from J, with 13 bases between. DNA of the CDR3: TGTGCCAGCAGCCCTCGGGACGCGTTCACTGAAGCTTTCTTT. Its translation: CASSPRDAFTEAFF.

The rearrangement links TRBV2 to TRBJ2-1, with TRBD1 identical over 9 bases. The trim removed 2 bases at V and 4 bases at J, leaving 3 bases unmatched. CDR3 size: 15 residues. The germline gives CDR1 SNHLY, CDR2 FYNNEI. The CDR3 is CASSEWDRAYNEQFF. The CDR3 DNA reads TGTGCCAGCAGTGAATGGGACAGGGCATACAATGAGCAGTTCTTC.

This clone was seen more than once but under ten times. This chain uses TRBV30 with TRBJ1-5; 10 bases align to TRBD1. J gave up 6 bases and V 7 bases, and 6 bases lay outside the gene matches. CDR1 and CDR2 from the germline V gene are GTSNPN and SVGIG (reference sequence). CDR3 length: 13 amino acids. DNA of the CDR3: TGTGCCTCGGGACAGGGGAGTCGTCAGCCCCAGCATTTT. Protein sequence: CASGQGSRQPQHF. The whole variable domain, filled in from reference TRBV30 and TRBJ1-5, reads SQTIHQWPATLVQPVGSPLSLECTVEGTSNPNLYWYRQAAGRGLQLLFYSVGIGQISSEVPQNLSASRPQDRQFILSSKKLLLSDSGFYLCASGQGSRQPQHFGDGTRLSIL.

The chain employs TRBV2 and TRBJ1-4; a weak D match, TRBD1 (6 bases). Trimming cost V 4 bases and J 8 bases, with 11 bases left between them. The germline V gene encodes CDR1 SNHLY and CDR2 FYNNEI. This CDR3 has 13 amino acids. Written as DNA, the CDR3 is TGTGCCAGCAGTGCTGACAGGCCGGAAAAACTGTTTTTT. Residues: CASSADRPEKLFF. The variable domain in full, completed from reference TRBV2 and TRBJ1-4, reads EPEVTQTPSHQVTQMGQEVILRCVPISNHLYFYWYRQILGQKVEFLVSFYNNEISEKSEIFDDQFSVERPDGSNFTLKIRSTKLEDSAMYFCASSADRPEKLFFGSGTQLSVL.

This clone has just a few counts. The rearrangement links TRBV6-5 to TRBJ2-3; 10 nucleotides line up with TRBD1. Germline loops: CDR1 MNHEY, CDR2 SVGAGI. This CDR3 has 16 amino acids. The J segment lost 5 bases and the V segment lost 1 base, leaving 6 bases of the junction unmatched. CDR3 loop: CASSYFVGQGQDTQYF. The CDR3 DNA follows: TGTGCCAGCAGTTACTTTGTGGGACAGGGGCAAGATACGCAGTATTTT.

V gene TRBV4-2 combines with J gene TRBJ1-1; D remains unclear. The germline CDR1 and CDR2 sequences are LGHNA and YNFKEQ. This CDR3 spans 13 amino acids. V lost 1 base and J 2 bases, leaving 5 bases between the germline ends. The CDR3 region is CASSQAGNTEAFF. The CDR3 DNA reads TGTGCCAGCAGCCAAGCGGGAAACACTGAAGCTTTCTTT.

The chain uses TRBV11-2 and TRBJ2-1, with D maybe TRBD1 (6 bases). The germline CDR1 and CDR2 sequences are SGHAT and FQNNGV. Trimming stripped 3 bases from V and 1 base from J, with 10 bases between. The CDR3 loop spans 15 amino acids. The CDR3 spells CASSFDRLSYNEQFF. The CDR3 DNA follows: TGTGCCAGCAGCTTCGACAGGTTATCCTACAATGAGCAGTTCTTC.

CDR3: CASSYSREQYF. The CDR3 nucleotides read TGTGCCAGCAGTTACTCGCGGGAGCAGTACTTC. This chain links TRBV6-6 with TRBJ2-7; D not resolved. The CDR3 contains 11 residues. Germline assignment: CDR1 MNHNY and CDR2 SVGAGI (reference sequence). Trimming removed 0 bases from V and 7 bases from J, with 4 bases in between.

The V call is TRBV15, the J call TRBJ2-3, with D perhaps given as TRBD1 or TRBD2 (5 bases each). The CDR3 is made up of 19 amino acids. V dropped 0 bases and J dropped 1 base, with 20 bases sitting between them. Germline lookup yields CDR1 LNHNV and CDR2 YYDKDF (reference sequence). CDR3 nucleotides: TGTGCCACCAGCAGAGATGTAGAGGGGTGGTCGGCCCGCACAGATACGCAGTATTTT. It is translated as CATSRDVEGWSARTDTQYF.

This chain joins TRBV5-4 and TRBJ2-1, with D maybe TRBD2 (5 bases). The CDR3 has 16 amino acids. V was clipped by 4 bases and J by 3 bases, with 17 bases between them. CDR1 SGHNT and CDR2 YYREEE come from the germline V gene (reference sequence). As DNA, the CDR3 is TGTGCCAGCAGCCTCGACGTGGGAGAACTCTACAATGAGCAGTTCTTC. Its protein is CASSLDVGELYNEQFF.

This clone was detected only a few times. This chain connects TRBV18 to TRBJ1-6; D not resolved. Germline-derived CDR1 and CDR2 are KGHSH and LQKENI. Trimming cost V 1 base and J 7 bases, with 11 bases left between them. The CDR3 is made up of 15 amino acids. The CDR3 DNA is TGTGCCAGCTCACCACAGGATCCCCAAAATTCACCCCTCCACTTT. Its protein product is CASSPQDPQNSPLHF.

The CDR3 is CASSRTADNSPLHF. DNA for the CDR3: TGTGCCAGCAGCCGGACCGCTGATAATTCACCCCTCCACTTT. This chain uses TRBV9 with TRBJ1-6; D remains unclear. CDR1 SGDLS and CDR2 YYNGEE come from the germline V gene. The length of the CDR3 is 14 residues. Trimming removed 4 bases from V and 5 bases from J, with 10 bases in between.

About this clone: The conserved final phenylalanine or tryptophan is absent from the CDR3, which likely points to a read error. The V and J genes are TRBV19 and TRBJ2-4, with D possibly TRBD2 on 6 matching bases. Trimming left V 5 bases short and J 4 bases short, with 15 bases between. The germline gives CDR1 LNHDA, CDR2 SQIVND (reference sequence). The CDR3 extends over 15 amino acids. The CDR3 reads CASSPRRGLKNIQYS. Written as DNA, the CDR3 is TGTGCCAGTAGTCCGCGACGGGGGTTGAAAAACATTCAGTACTCC.

There are a few counts of this clone. This chain links TRBV6-5 with TRBJ2-7; possibly TRBD1 for D (5 bases). The CDR3 covers 13 residues. The V end was cut by 2 bases, the J end by 3 bases, with 8 bases between. Germline V gives CDR1 MNHEY, CDR2 SVGAGI. In nucleotides, the CDR3 is TGTGCCAGCAGTTACGGACACCGCTACGAGCAGTACTTC. It encodes CASSYGHRYEQYF.

The CDR3 DNA sequence: TGTGCCAGTAGTAAAAGGACAGGGCAAGATACGCAGTATTTT. It specifies CASSKRTGQDTQYF. V usage is TRBV19 and J usage is TRBJ2-3, with TRBD1 matching 8 bases. Germline loops: CDR1 LNHDA, CDR2 SQIVND (reference sequence). V shed 4 bases and J 5 bases; nucleotides not matched to a gene: 5. The CDR3 has 14 amino acids.

The V gene is TRBV5-4, the J gene TRBJ1-2; the D gene is possibly TRBD1 (6 bases). V lost 1 base and J lost 5, with 15 bases in between. The CDR3 sequence is 15 residues long. Germline V gene sequence: CDR1 SGHNT, CDR2 YYREEE (reference sequence). CDR3 in DNA: TGTGCCAGCAGCTTGCCCCTGGGGACAACTTATGGCTACACCTTC. Translating it yields CASSLPLGTTYGYTF.